This T cell receptor (beta chain) emerged from a study of OX40 agonist ivuxolimab in advanced cancers. In the study overall: Therapy given before enrollment (anti-PD-1, anti-PD-L1 or anti-CTLA-4) was allowed, and over 35% had some.

The J segment lost 6 bases and the V segment lost 1 base, leaving 6 bases of the junction unmatched. The CDR3 contains 16 residues. Germline V gene lookup returns CDR1 GTSNPN and CDR2 SVGIG (reference sequence). Repertoires were generated with immunoSEQ multiplex PCR, while TCRdb's copy carries only in-frame clones and drops some. Found here are fewer than 35,000 clones, roughly nine tenths of them singletons; the top ten hold approximately 22%. The chain links TRBV30 to TRBJ2-2; 12 positions agree with TRBD2. The TCR originated in an adult with an advanced solid tumor such as melanoma, head and neck, liver or kidney cancer. This specimen was CD4+ or CD8+ T cells sorted from blood, taken in a trial of the OX40 agonist ivuxolimab. The CDR3 nucleotides are TGTGCCTGGAGTGGACTAGCGGGAGTAATCGCCGGGGAGCTGTTTTTT. This sequence encodes CAWSGLAGVIAGELFF. Supplemented by reference TRBV30 and TRBJ2-2, the full variable domain reads SQTIHQWPATLVQPVGSPLSLECTVEGTSNPNLYWYRQAAGRGLQLLFYSVGIGQISSEVPQNLSASRPQDRQFILSSKKLLLSDSGFYLCAWSGLAGVIAGELFFGEGSRLTVL.